These T cell receptor beta chains were read from a single sample in a study of blood T cells in healthy people across ages. One entry per CDR3 protein, called by TCRdb with MiXCR from the 5' RACE reads. The repertoire includes 1,500,000 or so distinct CDR3 sequences, 45% to 70% of them detected once, and 5% to 7% sits in the top ten. Sequenced material: blood. The receptors originated from a man between 18 and 29 years old in good health. The CDR3 runs from the conserved cysteine through the conserved F or W. A D gene is named only where the DNA matches it firmly. A row's size may be missing; if present it is once, few, many or a size class.

TRBV12-3/TRBV12-4,-,TRBJ2-6,many,CASSRTSGANVLTF,TGTGCCAGCAGTAGAACCTCTGGGGCCAACGTCCTGACTTTC
TRBV6-2/TRBV6-3,TRBD2,TRBJ2-3,-,CASSSDPSGTVVSADTQYF,TGTGCCAGCAGTTCAGACCCTAGCGGAACCGTCGTGAGCGCAGATACGCAGTATTTT
TRBV7-6,-,TRBJ1-2,-,CASSLVLRYGYTF,TGTGCCAGCAGCTTAGTCCTACGCTATGGCTACACCTTC
TRBV4-3,-,TRBJ2-3,-,CASSQDSVGFGTDTQYF,TGCGCCAGCAGCCAAGATTCGGTAGGATTCGGCACAGATACGCAGTATTTT
TRBV7-9,TRBD2,TRBJ2-7,once,CASSLGGGATYEQYF,TGTGCCAGCAGCTTAGGCGGGGGGGCCACCTACGAGCAGTACTTC
TRBV29-1,-,TRBJ1-2,-,CSASDLEGGYTF,TGCAGCGCTAGTGATCTAGAGGGTGGCTACACCTTC
TRBV24-1,TRBD2,TRBJ2-1,-,CATRGGLAVNEQFF,TGTGCCACCAGGGGAGGACTAGCGGTCAATGAGCAGTTCTTC
TRBV6-2/TRBV6-3,-,TRBJ2-7,-,CASSTDSGTYEQYF,TGTGCCAGCAGTACCGACAGTGGAACCTACGAGCAGTACTTC
TRBV15,TRBD1,TRBJ2-7,-,CATSSYPGQGSEQYF,TGTGCCACCAGCAGCTACCCGGGACAGGGATCCGAGCAGTACTTC
TRBV2,-,TRBJ2-3,-,CASSEDGQSTDTQYF,TGTGCCAGCAGTGAAGATGGACAGAGCACAGATACGCAGTATTTT
TRBV9,-,TRBJ2-2,once,CASSVEGVAPGELFF,TGTGCCAGCAGCGTAGAGGGGGTCGCCCCCGGGGAGCTGTTTTTT
TRBV28,-,TRBJ1-1,once,CASSWGWGANTEAFF,TGTGCCAGCAGTTGGGGCTGGGGAGCCAACACTGAAGCTTTCTTT
TRBV5-1,-,TRBJ2-7,-,CASSLAPLRNPLEQYF,TGCGCCAGCAGCTTGGCCCCGCTGAGGAATCCCCTCGAGCAGTACTTC
TRBV5-6,TRBD2,TRBJ2-1,-,CASSRLTSGSFYNEQFF,TGTGCCAGCAGCCGGTTGACTAGCGGGAGCTTCTACAATGAGCAGTTCTTC
TRBV6-2/TRBV6-3,-,TRBJ1-6,-,CASSYSRGSASCSLHF,TGTGCCAGCAGTTATAGCAGGGGAAGCGCTAGCTGTTCCCTCCACTTT
TRBV24-1,TRBD2,TRBJ2-3,-,CATSDSQRDTQYF,TGTGCCACCAGTGATTCGCAGCGGGACACGCAGTATTTT
TRBV4-2,TRBD1,TRBJ2-4,-,CASSQVSNDRDDIQYF,TGTGCCAGCAGCCAAGTCTCCAACGACAGGGACGACATTCAGTACTTC
TRBV7-2,-,TRBJ1-2,-,CASSLGASPGYTF,TGTGCCAGCAGCTTAGGGGCCAGCCCTGGCTACACCTTC
TRBV13,TRBD1,TRBJ2-5,-,CASSSDREQETQYF,TGTGCCAGCAGCTCGGACAGGGAGCAAGAGACCCAGTACTTC
TRBV28,-,TRBJ1-5,-,CASSPLTGAGQPQHF,TGTGCCAGCAGCCCTCTGACGGGGGCGGGTCAGCCCCAGCATTTT
TRBV4-1,-,TRBJ1-5,-,CASSHSQGSSNQPQHF,TGCGCCAGCAGCCACTCGCAGGGTTCGAGCAATCAGCCCCAGCATTTT
TRBV2,TRBD1,TRBJ2-3,-,CASIRQGDADTQYF,TGTGCCAGCATAAGACAGGGAGACGCAGATACGCAGTATTTT
TRBV20-1,-,TRBJ1-2,-,CSASPRTINYGYTF,TGCAGTGCTAGTCCGAGAACTATTAACTATGGCTACACCTTC
TRBV5-1,TRBD1,TRBJ2-1,-,CASSLVRTGKVTRNEQFF,TGCGCCAGCAGCTTGGTTAGGACAGGAAAGGTCACAAGAAATGAGCAGTTCTTC
TRBV20-1,TRBD2,TRBJ2-1,few,CSANLAGAYNEQFF,TGCAGTGCTAATCTAGCGGGGGCCTACAATGAGCAGTTCTTC
TRBV15,-,TRBJ2-7,-,CATSKEIGPQPYNEQYF,TGTGCCACCAGCAAAGAGATAGGCCCTCAGCCCTACAATGAGCAGTACTTC
TRBV12-3/TRBV12-4,-,TRBJ2-2,once,CASRSGTLNAGELFF,TGTGCCAGCAGGTCCGGGACTCTGAACGCCGGGGAGCTGTTTTTT
TRBV20-1,TRBD2,TRBJ2-7,once,CSARAAGGRAYEQYF,TGCAGTGCTAGAGCCGCTGGCGGGAGAGCCTACGAGCAGTACTTC
TRBV7-9,TRBD1,TRBJ2-1,-,CASSFGQGRFF,TGTGCCAGCAGCTTCGGACAGGGACGGTTCTTC
TRBV4-3,-,TRBJ2-3,-,CASSQDGTSSTDTQYF,TGCGCCAGCAGCCAAGATGGGACATCTAGCACAGATACGCAGTATTTT
TRBV11-2,-,TRBJ2-3,-,CASSLLAMDTQYF,TGTGCCAGCAGCTTACTAGCGATGGATACGCAGTATTTT
TRBV7-9,-,TRBJ2-7,-,CASSFDQGINEQYF,TGTGCCAGCAGCTTCGATCAGGGGATCAACGAGCAGTACTTC
TRBV20-1,TRBD2,TRBJ2-1,-,CSATGLAGYNGQFF,TGCAGTGCCACCGGACTAGCGGGGTACAATGGGCAGTTCTTC
TRBV4-1,-,TRBJ1-1,few,CASSRDILGQLNTEAFF,TGCGCCAGCAGCCGAGATATATTGGGGCAACTGAACACTGAAGCTTTCTTT
TRBV20-1,-,TRBJ1-1,-,CSASWGAFF,TGCAGTGCTAGTTGGGGAGCTTTCTTT
TRBV20-1,TRBD2,TRBJ2-3,once,CSATPWVTGGNTGTDTQYF,TGCAGTGCCACTCCCTGGGTAACGGGGGGGAATACTGGCACAGATACGCAGTATTTT
TRBV6-2/TRBV6-3,TRBD2,TRBJ2-1,-,CASSSGLAGAWEFF,TGTGCCAGCAGTTCTGGACTAGCGGGGGCCTGGGAGTTCTTC
TRBV5-1,-,TRBJ1-2,-,CASGAAGNYGYTF,TGCGCCAGCGGGGCAGCTGGTAACTATGGCTACACCTTC
TRBV13,-,TRBJ2-1,-,CASSPQTSNEQFF,TGTGCCAGCAGCCCCCAGACGAGCAATGAGCAGTTCTTC
TRBV6-1,-,TRBJ2-7,-,CASSEGRPYEQYF,TGTGCCAGCAGTGAAGGTCGTCCCTACGAGCAGTACTTC
TRBV27,-,TRBJ2-7,-,CASSPTGSSYERYF,TGTGCCAGCAGTCCTACAGGGAGCTCCTACGAGCGGTACTTC
TRBV4-2,-,TRBJ2-7,-,CASSPWDGYEQYF,TGTGCCAGCAGCCCCTGGGACGGCTACGAGCAGTACTTC
TRBV4-3,TRBD2,TRBJ2-1,once,CASSQDQAGSGVQFF,TGCGCCAGCAGCCAAGATCAAGCGGGGAGTGGCGTGCAGTTCTTC
TRBV18,TRBD2,TRBJ2-3,-,CASSPRIAGLRTDTQYF,TGTGCCAGCTCACCACGAATAGCGGGACTCCGCACAGATACGCAGTATTTT
TRBV28,-,TRBJ2-7,once,CASGAGHEQYF,TGTGCCAGCGGGGCGGGCCACGAGCAGTACTTC
TRBV13,TRBD1,TRBJ2-3,-,CASSHSQGARVDTQYF,TGTGCCAGCAGCCACAGCCAGGGGGCGCGGGTGGATACGCAGTATTTT
TRBV29-1,-,TRBJ2-7,many,CSVEDRSYEQYF,TGCAGCGTTGAAGATAGGTCCTACGAGCAGTACTTC
TRBV12-3/TRBV12-4,-,TRBJ2-5,-,CASGTGGETQYF,TGTGCCAGCGGAACCGGGGGAGAGACCCAGTACTTC
TRBV6-2/TRBV6-3,-,TRBJ2-1,few,CASSPTLGLPSRWFF,TGTGCCAGCAGTCCTACACTGGGACTCCCCTCCAGGTGGTTCTTC
TRBV20-1,TRBD1,TRBJ1-6,-,CSARDPGQGPLHF,TGCAGTGCTAGAGACCCGGGACAGGGACCCCTCCACTTT
TRBV27,-,TRBJ1-2,-,CASRPGVRNYGYTF,TGTGCCAGCAGGCCAGGGGTGCGAAACTATGGCTACACCTTC
TRBV20-1,-,TRBJ1-5,few,CSARESGNQPQHF,TGCAGTGCTAGAGAGTCGGGCAATCAGCCCCAGCATTTT
TRBV28,TRBD1,TRBJ2-1,few,CASIKKTGNNEQFF,TGTGCCAGCATTAAGAAGACAGGGAACAATGAGCAGTTCTTC